This T cell receptor (beta chain) appears in the sequencing data of a study of T cell repertoires in cytomegalovirus infection. Whole-study context: An indication of both CMV infection and matching HLA type came from public TCR beta signatures. Study-wide points: HLA-C-restricted, CMV-specific TCR beta clonotypes were dominant ex vivo. People with CMV and the relevant HLA were identified by cumulative public TCR beta family frequency.

A note on this clonotype: Its antigen is currently unknown. Mismatch with germline at one junction end may stem from a read error.

TCRdb re-analysed the reads in MiXCR, keeping a single row per CDR3 protein. The repertoire holds 200,000 to 300,000 distinct CDR3 sequences, with around 9% as singletons. This CDR3 has 15 residues. The germline V gene has CDR1 SGHTA and CDR2 FQGNSA. The J gene is TRBJ2-7, the V gene TRBV7-2; tentative D call: TRBD1 (5 bases). The TCR was taken from a human donor in good health (CMV status not recorded). Some clones in this sample may be carry-over from other donors' samples. Specimen: PBMCs. The CDR3 spells CASSPSGSGMNELYF. The DNA for the CDR3 is TGTGCCAGCAGCCCCAGTGGATCAGGGATGAACGAGCTGTACTTC.